The TCR beta chain under discussion was sequenced for a study of Ad26.COV2.S vaccination and SARS-CoV-2 variants. In the study overall: The donor participated in the COV1001 trial, in its Ad26.COV2.S arm. Participants got Ad26.COV2.S intramuscularly, once or twice 56 days apart. General study points: Vaccinees showed greater spike-specific TCR breadth than placebo recipients.

This clone was seen just once. Its cognate antigen is unknown. The treatment here: some 20 received Ad26.COV2.S at low or high dose, single or two shots; about 5 received placebo; per-sample allocation not given. It was on day 63 after the first vaccine or placebo injection that samples were taken. Germline CDR1 SEHNR, CDR2 FQNEAQ (reference sequence). The length of the CDR3 is 15 residues. V shed 5 bases and J shed 2 bases, with 16 bases lying between them. Some clones are missing from TCRdb's copy, which holds only in-frame ones; the method was immunoSEQ multiplex PCR. The data hold 430,000 or so clones, with over 75% observed a single time.

Sequencing was performed on peripheral blood, taken in a trial of Ad26.COV2.S vaccine versus placebo. The chain carries TRBV7-9 and TRBJ2-7; D may correspond to TRBD1 or TRBD2 (5 bases each). The receptor comes from a person between 18 and 60 years old who received the Ad26.COV2.S COVID-19 vaccine or a placebo. CDR3 DNA sequence: TGTGCCAGCAGCGCCCTAGCCGGGGCCACCTACGAGCAGTACTTC. It codes for CASSALAGATYEQYF.